This is a list of T cell receptor beta chains from one sample in a study of blood T cell repertoires in COVID-19. TCRdb keeps only in-frame clones here, not all; method: immunoSEQ multiplex PCR. The sample lists roughly 60,000 clones, just under 80% occurring once. The sample consisted of peripheral blood. These receptors were taken from a human donor in a cohort sampled during active COVID-19. CDR3s include the opening cysteine and the closing phenylalanine or tryptophan. Each record gives: V gene, D gene, J gene, clone size, CDR3 protein, CDR3 DNA. D genes are given only for firm matches. Rows may omit the clone size; those that give it use once, few, many or a size class.

V: TRBV7-2
D: NA
J: TRBJ2-2
size: once
CDR3: CASSLGGRGELFF
DNA: TGTGCCAGCAGCTTAGGAGGCAGAGGGGAGCTGTTTTTT

V: TRBV27
D: TRBD1
J: TRBJ2-7
size: few
CDR3: CASRDRNYEQYF
DNA: TGTGCCAGTAGGGACAGAAACTACGAGCAGTACTTC

V: TRBV5-1
D: TRBD1
J: TRBJ1-1
size: NA
CDR3: CASSSRTGNTEAFF
DNA: TGCGCCAGCAGCTCCCGGACAGGCAACACTGAAGCTTTCTTT

V: TRBV28
D: TRBD1
J: TRBJ1-1
size: NA
CDR3: CASSTGGTEAFF
DNA: TGTGCCAGTAGTACAGGGGGCACTGAAGCTTTCTTT

V: TRBV5-4
D: TRBD2
J: TRBJ2-5
size: NA
CDR3: CASSPSGRTETQYF
DNA: TGTGCCAGCAGCCCTAGCGGGAGAACGGAGACCCAGTACTTC

V: TRBV6-5
D: NA
J: TRBJ2-1
size: NA
CDR3: CASSQYNEQFF
DNA: TGTGCCAGCAGTCAGTACAATGAGCAGTTCTTC

V: TRBV24-1
D: NA
J: TRBJ2-7
size: NA
CDR3: CATSLLMGRSYEQYF
DNA: TGTGCCACCAGTTTATTAATGGGGAGATCCTACGAGCAGTACTTC

V: TRBV5-6
D: TRBD2
J: TRBJ2-1
size: once
CDR3: CASNYGDGGGASPQFF
DNA: TGTGCCAGTAATTACGGGGATGGCGGGGGGGCCAGCCCTCAGTTCTTC

V: TRBV18
D: NA
J: TRBJ1-6
size: NA
CDR3: CASSPRGSGAGYNSPLHF
DNA: TGTGCCAGCTCACCACGAGGTAGTGGGGCCGGATATAATTCACCCCTCCACTTT

V: TRBV2
D: TRBD1
J: TRBJ1-1
size: NA
CDR3: CASTDRDTKAFF
DNA: TGTGCCAGCACGGACAGGGACACGAAAGCTTTCTTT

V: TRBV28
D: NA
J: TRBJ2-1
size: NA
CDR3: CASSSTPSYEQFF
DNA: TGTGCCAGCAGTTCGACTCCATCCTATGAGCAGTTCTTC

V: TRBV3-1/TRBV3-2
D: NA
J: TRBJ1-1
size: NA
CDR3: CASSQDPGLAEAFF
DNA: TGTGCCAGCAGCCAAGATCCAGGGCTGGCTGAAGCTTTCTTT

V: TRBV29-1
D: TRBD1
J: TRBJ2-7
size: NA
CDR3: CSVAGQGGLYEQYF
DNA: TGCAGCGTTGCTGGACAGGGAGGTCTCTACGAGCAGTACTTC

V: TRBV18
D: NA
J: TRBJ2-7
size: NA
CDR3: CASSPGRPQWEQYF
DNA: TGTGCCAGCTCACCGGGGAGGCCTCAGTGGGAGCAGTACTTC

V: TRBV7-3
D: TRBD2
J: TRBJ2-3
size: NA
CDR3: CASSVLAGGTDTQYF
DNA: TGTGCCAGCAGCGTGCTAGCGGGGGGCACAGATACGCAGTATTTT

V: TRBV15
D: NA
J: TRBJ2-4
size: NA
CDR3: CATSRESLQGAKNIQYF
DNA: TGTGCCACCAGCAGAGAGAGCCTCCAGGGGGCCAAAAACATTCAGTACTTC

V: TRBV7-6
D: TRBD1
J: TRBJ2-7
size: NA
CDR3: CASSFRDRGVDEQYF
DNA: TGTGCCAGCAGCTTCCGGGACAGGGGTGTCGACGAGCAGTACTTC

V: TRBV5-1
D: TRBD1
J: TRBJ1-1
size: NA
CDR3: CASSTGQGATEAFF
DNA: TGCGCCAGCAGCACGGGACAGGGGGCCACTGAAGCTTTCTTT

V: TRBV18
D: NA
J: TRBJ2-3
size: once
CDR3: CASSPSGTDTQYF
DNA: TGTGCCAGCTCACCTTCTGGCACAGATACGCAGTATTTT

V: TRBV13
D: NA
J: TRBJ1-1
size: few
CDR3: CASSLGLMNTEAFF
DNA: TGTGCCAGCAGTCTCGGACTAATGAACACTGAAGCTTTCTTT

V: TRBV12-3/TRBV12-4
D: NA
J: TRBJ1-2
size: NA
CDR3: CASSRTSYGYTF
DNA: TGTGCCAGCAGTCGAACAAGTTATGGCTACACCTTC

V: TRBV11-3
D: TRBD1
J: TRBJ1-4
size: NA
CDR3: CASSLGRTGRTEKLFF
DNA: TGTGCCAGCAGCTTAGGCCGGACAGGGCGGACCGAAAAACTGTTTTTT

V: TRBV19
D: NA
J: TRBJ1-1
size: few
CDR3: CASSRLGRAGLNTEAFF
DNA: TGTGCCAGTAGCCGTTTAGGCCGTGCGGGTTTGAACACTGAAGCTTTCTTT

V: TRBV5-1
D: TRBD2
J: TRBJ2-5
size: NA
CDR3: CASSPAGVQETQYF
DNA: TGCGCCAGCAGCCCCGCGGGGGTCCAAGAGACCCAGTACTTC